This is a list of T cell receptor beta chains from one sample in a study of blood T cell repertoires in COVID-19. Sequencing used immunoSEQ multiplex PCR; TCRdb keeps in-frame clones, though not all of them. In the table there are 130,000 to 150,000 clones, just under 80% of which are singletons. Material: peripheral blood. The origin of the receptors is a woman aged 55-69 years with acute or convalescent COVID-19. Both conserved end residues are part of each CDR3. The D gene is left open where the match is weak.

CDR3: CASSYSLAGVGELFF
V: TRBV6-5
D: TRBD2

CDR3: CASGLAGADTQYF
V: TRBV2
D: TRBD2

CDR3: CAWSGPSVGDTQYF
V: TRBV30
D: .

CDR3: CAWSVGGLGEQYF
V: TRBV30
D: TRBD2

CDR3: CASRSNGDRAFF
V: TRBV28
D: TRBD1

CDR3: CASSFVGGRRDYEQFF
V: TRBV11-3
D: .

CDR3: CASSLGTGGIYEQYF
V: TRBV3-1/TRBV3-2
D: TRBD1

CDR3: CASSGYRVGELFF
V: TRBV2
D: .

CDR3: CASSWLAGGSYEQYF
V: TRBV5-1
D: TRBD2

CDR3: CSAVGVGEQFF
V: TRBV20-1
D: .

CDR3: CASTSGRDPLHF
V: TRBV28
D: .

CDR3: CASSFGRDSYNEQFF
V: TRBV5-1
D: .

CDR3: CASSLASQLWSTNEQFF
V: TRBV7-6
D: .

CDR3: CASSRGLAGANEQFF
V: TRBV10-1
D: TRBD2

CDR3: CASSRQGGDTEAFF
V: TRBV6-5
D: TRBD1

CDR3: CASSPQGTEAFF
V: TRBV6-5
D: TRBD1

CDR3: CASSQELAGGRYEQYF
V: TRBV4-2
D: TRBD2

CDR3: CASKPGQSKDNYGYTF
V: TRBV19
D: TRBD1

CDR3: CASSPRPGLSYEQYF
V: TRBV19
D: .

CDR3: CASSLGRGADSPLHF
V: TRBV7-9
D: .

CDR3: CASSFRQNQPQHF
V: TRBV12-3/TRBV12-4
D: .

CDR3: CASSTGVNTEAFF
V: TRBV18
D: TRBD1

CDR3: CTSSQTDSLMNTEAFF
V: TRBV1
D: .

CDR3: CASRGGGDTQYF
V: TRBV11-3
D: .

CDR3: CASSSGTGFANSPLHF
V: TRBV27
D: TRBD1

CDR3: CASSPTLAGAWETQYF
V: TRBV28
D: TRBD2

CDR3: CASSPGQGTNYGYTF
V: TRBV7-6
D: TRBD1

CDR3: CASSLEYSPTYEQYF
V: TRBV11-2
D: .

CDR3: CASSPPDRNSPLHF
V: TRBV4-1
D: TRBD1

CDR3: CAISDPGTLYEQFF
V: TRBV10-3
D: .

CDR3: CASSERTSGLNYEQYF
V: TRBV6-1
D: TRBD2

CDR3: CASSQPLGLAWQETQYF
V: TRBV3-1/TRBV3-2
D: TRBD2

CDR3: CASSIGGENTEAFF
V: TRBV19
D: .

CDR3: CASSQEGQGPYGYTF
V: TRBV4-1
D: TRBD1

CDR3: CASMSREDLYNEQFF
V: TRBV28
D: .

CDR3: CASSLGGRPDTQYF
V: TRBV27
D: .

CDR3: CASSLSSSYNEQFF
V: TRBV3-1/TRBV3-2
D: .

CDR3: CAIYPGEANYGYTF
V: TRBV7-9
D: .

CDR3: CASSLNSPNTEAFF
V: TRBV28
D: .

CDR3: CASSLDLRVLTF
V: TRBV5-4
D: .

CDR3: CASRVTGGSGNTIYF
V: TRBV2
D: TRBD1